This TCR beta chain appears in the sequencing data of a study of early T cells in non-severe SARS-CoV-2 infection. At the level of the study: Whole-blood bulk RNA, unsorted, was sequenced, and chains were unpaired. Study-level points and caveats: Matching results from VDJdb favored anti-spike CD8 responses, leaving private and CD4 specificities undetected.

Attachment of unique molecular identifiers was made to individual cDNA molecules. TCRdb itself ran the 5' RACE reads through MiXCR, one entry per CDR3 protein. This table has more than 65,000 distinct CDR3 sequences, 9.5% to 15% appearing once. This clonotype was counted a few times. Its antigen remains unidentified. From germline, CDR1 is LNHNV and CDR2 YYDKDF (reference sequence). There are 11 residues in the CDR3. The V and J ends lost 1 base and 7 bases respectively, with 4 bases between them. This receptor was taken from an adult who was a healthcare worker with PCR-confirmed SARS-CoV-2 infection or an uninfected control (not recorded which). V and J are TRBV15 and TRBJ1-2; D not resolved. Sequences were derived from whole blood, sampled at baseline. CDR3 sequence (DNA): TGTGCCACCAGCAGAGGTGGTGGCTACACCTTC. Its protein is CATSRGGGYTF.